The next 12 T cell receptor beta chains were all read from a single sample in a study of CXCR3-negative and CXCR3-positive naive CD8 T cells. UMI-labeled 5' RACE yielded the TRB cDNA libraries. TCRdb re-analyzed the 5' RACE reads; it lists each CDR3 protein once, without DNA. The repertoire table contains around 60,000 distinct CDR3 sequences. The source material was naive CXCR3- CD8+ T cells from blood. Described subset: CD45RO-CCR7+CD27+CD95- naive CD8+ T cells lacking CXCR3 (TNR3-). These receptors all come from a human donor in good health. Some clones in this sample may be carry-over from other donors' samples.

This chain uses TRBV23-1 with TRBJ2-7. TRBV23-1 is filed as an ORF, its function uncertain. The CDR3 runs to 15 residues. The chain's CDR3 is CASSQTDGSSYEQYF.

This rearrangement joins TRBV7-2 to TRBJ2-3. The CDR3 length is 15 residues. Germline-derived CDR1 and CDR2 are SGHTA and FQGNSA. CDR3 sequence reads: CASSPKGAGWDTQYF.

V is TRBV7-9 and J is TRBJ2-7; as DNA is missing, the TRBD1 call by TCRdb cannot be tested. Germline loops: CDR1 SEHNR, CDR2 FQNEAQ (reference sequence). CDR3 size: 16 residues. The CDR3 reads CASSPRTGKLAYEQYF.

J is TRBJ1-3 and V is TRBV7-3; lacking DNA, the TRBD1 call made by TCRdb goes unchecked. Looked up from germline, CDR1 is SGHTA and CDR2 is FQGTGA. CDR3 length: 14 residues. The CDR3 spells CASSPTGSGNTIYF.

The chain carries TRBV3-1 and TRBJ2-3; the TRBD2 assignment by TCRdb is unverifiable without DNA. The germline V gene has CDR1 LGHDT and CDR2 YNNKEL (reference sequence). This CDR3 is built from 18 residues. CDR3 protein: CASSQLLAGGPSTDTQYF.

The chain uses TRBV6-2 or TRBV6-3 and TRBJ1-2; TCRdb picks TRBD1, but there is no DNA to check that call. The CDR3 consists of 14 residues. In germline, CDR1 is MNHEY, CDR2 SVGEGT. CDR3 loop: CASSYSGDVVGYTF.

This CDR3 is CASSVGGMNTEAFF. The chain couples TRBV4-1 to TRBJ1-1. CDR3 length: 14 amino acids. CDR1 and CDR2 from the germline V gene are MGHRA and YSYEKL.

This sequence joins TRBV6-5 and TRBJ2-5; as DNA is missing, the TRBD2 call by TCRdb cannot be tested. Germline CDR1 and CDR2: MNHEY and SVGAGI. This CDR3 spans 14 amino acids. Here the CDR3 reads CASSYTLAEGTQYF.

The rearrangement uses TRBV7-8 and TRBJ2-1; TCRdb lists TRBD1, though no DNA is available to test this call. CDR1 is SGHVS and CDR2 is FQNEAQ in the germline V gene. The CDR3 contains 15 residues. The CDR3: CASSLVPGIYNEQFF. Full variable domain (missing parts from reference TRBV7-8 and TRBJ2-1): GAGVSQSPRYKVAKRGQDVALRCDPISGHVSLFWYQQALGQGPEFLTYFQNEAQLDKSGLPSDRFFAERPEGSVSTLKIQRTQQEDSAVYLCASSLVPGIYNEQFFGPGTRLTVL.

The chain recombines TRBV14 with TRBJ1-1. Per the germline V gene, CDR1 is SGHDN and CDR2 is FVKESK. The CDR3 contains 15 residues. CDR3 region: CASSQETFMNTEAFF.

The chain employs TRBV9 and TRBJ1-1; lacking DNA, the TRBD1 call made by TCRdb goes unchecked. CDR1 SGDLS and CDR2 YYNGEE come from the germline V gene. The CDR3 is 13 residues long. The CDR3: CASSAGGGTEAFF.

J is TRBJ2-1 and V is TRBV20-1; TCRdb calls TRBD2, which cannot be checked without DNA. The CDR3 contains 14 residues. CDR1 and CDR2 (germline): DFQATT, SNEGSKA (reference sequence). This CDR3 reads CSGSGGPDYNEQFF.